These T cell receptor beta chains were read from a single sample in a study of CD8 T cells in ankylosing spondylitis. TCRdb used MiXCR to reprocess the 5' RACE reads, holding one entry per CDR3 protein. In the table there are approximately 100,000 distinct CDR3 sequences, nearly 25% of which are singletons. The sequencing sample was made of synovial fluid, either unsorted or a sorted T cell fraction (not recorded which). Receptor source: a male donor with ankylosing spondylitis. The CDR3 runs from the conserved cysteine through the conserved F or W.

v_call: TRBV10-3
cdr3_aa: CAISESTDTQYF

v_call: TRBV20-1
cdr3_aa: CSATDRVGNNEQFF

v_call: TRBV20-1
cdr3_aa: CSARDPSGRVRETQYF

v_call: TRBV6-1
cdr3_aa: CASSESASRQHEQFF

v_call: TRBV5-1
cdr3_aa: CASSGLAGVGSDTQYF

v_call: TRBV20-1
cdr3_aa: CSAQGSGTDTQYF

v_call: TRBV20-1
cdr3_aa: CSAAPFGYGYTF

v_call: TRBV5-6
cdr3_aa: CASSSRLAGGDEQFF

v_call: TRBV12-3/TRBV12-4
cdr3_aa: CASSKGLTLQETQYF

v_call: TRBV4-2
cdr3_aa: CASSLRQGEVMGEQYF

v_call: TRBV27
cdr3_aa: CASSLYLGNSPLHF

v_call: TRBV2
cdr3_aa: CASSRQGGTDTEAFF

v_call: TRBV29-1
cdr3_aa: CSVDRGMGTDTQYF

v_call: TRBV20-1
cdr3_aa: CSARPSSGASYEQYF

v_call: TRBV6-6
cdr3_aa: CASSPRISDGYTF

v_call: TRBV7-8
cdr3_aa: CASSPPTANTEAFF

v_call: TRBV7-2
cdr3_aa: CASSLQVSGNGETQYF

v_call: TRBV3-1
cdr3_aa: CASSRQGAYEQYF